Presented here are 17 T cell receptor beta chains from one specimen sequenced in a study of blood T cell repertoires in COVID-19. Profiling relied on immunoSEQ multiplex PCR, and the TCRdb table lists in-frame clones only, not all of them. Of about 140,000 clones listed, 60% to 80% are singletons. Specimen: PBMCs or T cells enriched from blood (not recorded which). These receptors all come from a woman aged 45-59 years who had recovered from COVID-19.

The rearrangement uses TRBV6-5 and TRBJ1-2; D might be TRBD1 (5 bases). CDR1 and CDR2 from the germline V gene are MNHEY and SVGAGI. The V and J ends lost 7 bases and 4 bases respectively, with 16 bases between them. The CDR3 length is 14 residues. The CDR3 DNA is TGTGCCAGCACCCCCGACAGTGACTCCTATGGCTACACCTTC. It translates to CASTPDSDSYGYTF.

The J gene is TRBJ1-6, the V gene TRBV12-3 or TRBV12-4; D is undetermined. Trimming cost V 5 bases and J 6 bases, with 8 bases left between them. The CDR3 is 13 amino acids. The CDR3: CASSPRGNSPLHF. For the CDR3, the DNA is TGTGCCAGCAGTCCCCGCGGTAATTCACCCCTCCACTTT.

There are a few counts of this clone. The chain links TRBV4-1 to TRBJ1-5; D unclear. CDR3 length: 16 residues. Germline values: CDR1 MGHRA, CDR2 YSYEKL. Deletions cut 1 base from V and 2 bases from J, with 12 bases between. The CDR3 sequence: CASSQANFIGNQPQHF. The CDR3 DNA reads as TGCGCCAGCAGCCAAGCTAACTTTATAGGCAATCAGCCCCAGCATTTT.

The gene calls are TRBV24-1 and TRBJ2-1, with 11 bases fitting TRBD1. This CDR3 comprises 14 residues. The V and J ends lost 9 bases and 7 bases, in that order; junction bases with no gene match: 7. Germline CDR1 and CDR2: KGHDR and SFDVKD. CDR3 sequence (DNA): TGTGCCACCGGGACCGGGACAGGGGGGAATGAGCAGTTCTTC. Encoded protein: CATGTGTGGNEQFF.

V gene TRBV7-3 combines with J gene TRBJ2-3; D uncertain. Between the trimmed V and J ends, which lost 1 base and 2 bases, there was a span of 4 bases. CDR3 size: 13 residues. Per germline, CDR1 SGHTA and CDR2 FQGTGA. CDR3 in amino acids: CASSLIHTDTQYF. The CDR3 DNA is TGTGCCAGCAGCTTAATCCACACAGATACGCAGTATTTT.

The chain combines TRBV2 with TRBJ1-6, with 9 bases identical to TRBD1. After removal of 3 bases from V and 9 bases from J, the junction contained 6 bases not matched to a gene. The V gene's germline CDR1 is SNHLY and CDR2 FYNNEI. CDR3 length equals 15 residues. CDR3: CASSDQGQGGSPLHF. The CDR3 DNA follows: TGTGCCAGCAGTGATCAGGGACAGGGAGGTTCACCCCTCCACTTT.

This chain joins TRBV10-2 and TRBJ2-4, with TRBD2 matching over 8 bases. Germline V lookup: CDR1 WSHSY, CDR2 SAAADI. V lost 4 bases to trimming and J lost 5 bases; unmatched junction nucleotides: 4. The CDR3 runs to 14 residues. CDR3 sequence (DNA): TGCGCCAGCAGTGGAGCGGGGGTACAAAACATTCAGTACTTC. This sequence encodes CASSGAGVQNIQYF.

The chain carries TRBV3-1 (or the pseudogene TRBV3-2) and TRBJ2-7; no firm D call. The CDR3 totals 15 residues. In germline, CDR1 is LGHDT, CDR2 YNNKEL (reference sequence). V was clipped by 2 bases and J by 1 base, with 12 bases between them. Written as DNA, the CDR3 is TGTGCCAGCAGCCAATCTATTCGGGTATCCTACGAGCAGTACTTC. Amino acid sequence: CASSQSIRVSYEQYF.

This clone was picked up a small number of times. V is TRBV7-6 and J is TRBJ1-4; no clear D gene. Germline V CDR1 and CDR2: SGHVS, FNYEAQ. CDR3 length: 13 residues. V was trimmed by 3 bases and J by 10 bases, leaving 12 bases between them. The CDR3 nucleotides read TGTGCCAGCAGCTTCGATCGAGGAGTAAAACTGTTTTTT. This codes for CASSFDRGVKLFF.

The CDR3 nucleotides are TGTGCCAGCTATCAAGGGGATGGCTATGGCTACACCTTC. Its translation: CASYQGDGYGYTF. This chain connects TRBV28 to TRBJ1-2; D perhaps matches TRBD1 (5 bases). From germline, CDR1 is MDHEN and CDR2 SYDVKM. V was shortened by 8 bases and J by 4 bases, with 14 bases between the two germline ends. The CDR3 loop spans 13 amino acids.

This chain uses TRBV5-1 with TRBJ1-1; TRBD1 aligns across 7 bases. After removal of 3 bases from V and 0 bases from J, the junction contained 11 bases not matched to a gene. This CDR3 has 17 amino acids. Germline V gene data show CDR1 as SGHRS and CDR2 as YFSETQ. The CDR3 DNA follows: TGCGCCAGCAGCTCTCTCGGGACAGCTCCGTTGAACACTGAAGCTTTCTTT. It specifies CASSSLGTAPLNTEAFF.

The chain couples TRBV30 to TRBJ1-2, with TRBD1 identical over 7 bases. There are 13 residues in the CDR3. In germline, CDR1 is GTSNPN, CDR2 SVGIG (reference sequence). Losses at the gene ends were 1 base for V and 7 bases for J; bases not matched to a gene: 6. The CDR3 DNA follows: TGTGCCTGGAGTGGAGGGGGCGTATTTGGCTACACCTTC. As protein: CAWSGGGVFGYTF.

J is TRBJ1-1 and V is TRBV6-2 or TRBV6-3; maybe TRBD1 (5 bases). The CDR3 covers 14 residues. CDR1 is MNHEY and CDR2 is SVGEGT in the germline V gene. The V and J ends lost 0 bases and 6 bases respectively, with 11 bases between them. The CDR3 loop reads CASSYSTVWPEAFF. CDR3 nucleotides: TGTGCCAGCAGTTACTCGACAGTCTGGCCTGAAGCTTTCTTT.

The chain has TRBV6-5 and TRBJ1-1; no reliable D call. There are 15 residues in the CDR3. Trimming shortened V by 0 bases and J by 7 bases, and 15 bases separated the two germline ends. Per the germline V gene, CDR1 is MNHEY and CDR2 is SVGAGI. The chain's CDR3 is CASSYSLTWASEAFF. The CDR3 nucleotides read TGTGCCAGCAGTTACTCTTTAACCTGGGCAAGTGAAGCTTTCTTT.

This chain connects TRBV2 to TRBJ2-1; no firm D call. V dropped 9 bases and J dropped 4 bases, with 10 bases sitting between them. The CDR3 totals 12 residues. CDR1 SNHLY and CDR2 FYNNEI come from the germline V gene. CDR3 nucleotides: TGTGCCAGATCAGGATCATACAATGAGCAGTTCTTC. This codes for CARSGSYNEQFF.

This sequence joins TRBV5-6 and TRBJ2-7; D may be TRBD2 (6 bases). Per germline, CDR1 SGHDT and CDR2 YYEEEE. Trimming took 4 bases from V and 2 from J, leaving 13 bases between them. The CDR3 consists of 14 residues. CDR3: CASSLGGGTYEQYF. As DNA, the CDR3 is TGTGCCAGCAGCCTAGGTGGGGGGACCTACGAGCAGTACTTC.

The genes are TRBV5-1 and TRBJ2-1; D is ambiguous. The V end lost 4 bases, the J end lost 4 bases, and 15 bases lay between the germline ends. The germline V gene encodes CDR1 SGHRS and CDR2 YFSETQ. The CDR3 extends over 15 amino acids. Here the CDR3 reads CASSTRISSYNEQFF. The DNA of the CDR3 is TGCGCCAGCAGCACTCGAATTAGCAGTTACAATGAGCAGTTCTTC. The entire variable domain, with the rest obtained from reference TRBV5-1 and TRBJ2-1, is as follows: KAGVTQTPRYLIKTRGQQVTLSCSPISGHRSVSWYQQTPGQGLQFLFEYFSETQRNKGNFPGRFSGRQFSNSRSEMNVSTLELGDSALYLCASSTRISSYNEQFFGPGTRLTVL.